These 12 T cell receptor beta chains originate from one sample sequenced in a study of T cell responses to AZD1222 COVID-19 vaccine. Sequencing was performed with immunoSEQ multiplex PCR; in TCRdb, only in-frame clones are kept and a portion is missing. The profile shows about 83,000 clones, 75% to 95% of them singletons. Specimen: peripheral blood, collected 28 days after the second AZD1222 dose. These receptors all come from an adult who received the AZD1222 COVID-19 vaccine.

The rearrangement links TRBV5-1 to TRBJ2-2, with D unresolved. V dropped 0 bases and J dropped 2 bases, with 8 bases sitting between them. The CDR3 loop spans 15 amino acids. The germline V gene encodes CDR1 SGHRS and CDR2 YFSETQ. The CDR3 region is CASSLDGKNTGELFF. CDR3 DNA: TGCGCCAGCAGCTTGGATGGGAAAAACACCGGGGAGCTGTTTTTT.

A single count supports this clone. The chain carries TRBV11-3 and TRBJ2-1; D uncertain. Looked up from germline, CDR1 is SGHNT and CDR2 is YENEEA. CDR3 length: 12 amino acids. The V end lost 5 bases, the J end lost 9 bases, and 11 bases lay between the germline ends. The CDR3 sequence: CASSQESGEQFF. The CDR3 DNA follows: TGTGCCAGCAGCCAAGAATCAGGTGAGCAGTTCTTC.

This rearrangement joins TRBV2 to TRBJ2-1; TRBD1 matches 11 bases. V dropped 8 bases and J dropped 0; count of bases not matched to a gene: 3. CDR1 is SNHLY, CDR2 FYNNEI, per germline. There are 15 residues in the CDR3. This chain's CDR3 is CASSGTGGSYNEQFF. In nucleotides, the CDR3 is TGTGCCAGCTCAGGGACAGGGGGCTCCTACAATGAGCAGTTCTTC. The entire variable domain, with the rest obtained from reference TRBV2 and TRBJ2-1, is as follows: EPEVTQTPSHQVTQMGQEVILRCVPISNHLYFYWYRQILGQKVEFLVSFYNNEISEKSEIFDDQFSVERPDGSNFTLKIRSTKLEDSAMYFCASSGTGGSYNEQFFGPGTRLTVL.

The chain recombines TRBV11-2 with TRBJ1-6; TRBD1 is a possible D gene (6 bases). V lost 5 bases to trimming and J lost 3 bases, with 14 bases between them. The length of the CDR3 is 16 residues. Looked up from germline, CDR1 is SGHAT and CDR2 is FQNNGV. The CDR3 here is CASSAGQMLYNSPLHF. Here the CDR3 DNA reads TGTGCCAGCAGCGCCGGACAGATGCTCTATAATTCACCCCTCCACTTT.

This CDR3 is CASRETPGGTDTQYF. Here the CDR3 DNA reads TGTGCCAGCAGGGAGACACCCGGAGGGACAGATACGCAGTATTTT. This chain links TRBV2 with TRBJ2-3; TRBD2 is a possible D gene (6 bases). V lost 6 bases, J lost 3 bases, and 16 bases lay in between. The CDR3 extends over 15 amino acids. Germline V gene sequence: CDR1 SNHLY, CDR2 FYNNEI.

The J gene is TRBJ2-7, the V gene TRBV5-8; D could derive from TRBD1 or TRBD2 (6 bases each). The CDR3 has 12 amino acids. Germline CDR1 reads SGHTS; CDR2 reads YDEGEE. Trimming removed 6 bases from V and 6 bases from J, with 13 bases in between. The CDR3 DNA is TGTGCCAGCAACCATGGAGGGGGCGAGCAGTACTTC. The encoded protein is CASNHGGGEQYF.

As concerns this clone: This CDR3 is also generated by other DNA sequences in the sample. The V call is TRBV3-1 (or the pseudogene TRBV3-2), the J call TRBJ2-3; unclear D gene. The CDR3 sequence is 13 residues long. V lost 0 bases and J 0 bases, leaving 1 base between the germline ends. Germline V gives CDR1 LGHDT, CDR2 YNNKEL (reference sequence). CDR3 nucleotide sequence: TGTGCCAGCAGCCAAGATAGCACAGATACGCAGTATTTT. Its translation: CASSQDSTDTQYF.

CDR3 amino acids: CASSGQGAGSQETQYF. The CDR3 bases are TGTGCCAGCAGCGGGCAGGGGGCAGGATCCCAAGAGACCCAGTACTTC. The V call is TRBV5-4, the J call TRBJ2-5; 8 bases line up with TRBD1. The CDR3 sequence is 16 residues long. The germline CDR1 and CDR2 sequences are SGHNT and YYREEE (reference sequence). V gave up 4 bases and J gave up 1 base; unmatched junction bases: 9.

The CDR3 coding sequence is TGCGCCAGCAGCCCGCCCGGGACAGGGGTTCTTGGCGAAAAACTGTTTTTT. It is translated as CASSPPGTGVLGEKLFF. The chain links TRBV5-1 to TRBJ1-4; 10 nucleotides align to TRBD1. In germline, CDR1 is SGHRS, CDR2 YFSETQ. The CDR3 spans 17 residues. With V trimmed by 4 bases and J by 8 bases, 14 bases remained unmatched. The full variable domain, completed using reference TRBV5-1 and TRBJ1-4, is KAGVTQTPRYLIKTRGQQVTLSCSPISGHRSVSWYQQTPGQGLQFLFEYFSETQRNKGNFPGRFSGRQFSNSRSEMNVSTLELGDSALYLCASSPPGTGVLGEKLFFGSGTQLSVL.

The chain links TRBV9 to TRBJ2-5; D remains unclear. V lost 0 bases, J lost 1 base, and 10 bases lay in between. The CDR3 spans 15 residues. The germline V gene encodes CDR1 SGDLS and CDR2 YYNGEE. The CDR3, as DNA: TGTGCCAGCAGCGTAGGGGCAGGTAGCCAAGAGACCCAGTACTTC. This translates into CASSVGAGSQETQYF.

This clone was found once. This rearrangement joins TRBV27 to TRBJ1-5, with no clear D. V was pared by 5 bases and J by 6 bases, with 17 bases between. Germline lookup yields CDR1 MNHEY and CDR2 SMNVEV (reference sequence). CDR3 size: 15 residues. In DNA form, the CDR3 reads TGTGCCAGCAGTCCCCTTGGCGAAGCCCCTCAGCCCCAGCATTTT. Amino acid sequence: CASSPLGEAPQPQHF.

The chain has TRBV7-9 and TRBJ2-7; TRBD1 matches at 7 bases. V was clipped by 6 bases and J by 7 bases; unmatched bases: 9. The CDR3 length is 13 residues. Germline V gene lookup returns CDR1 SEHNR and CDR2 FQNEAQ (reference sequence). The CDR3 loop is CASRSGQTQEQYF. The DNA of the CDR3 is TGTGCCAGCAGATCGGGACAGACCCAGGAGCAGTACTTC.